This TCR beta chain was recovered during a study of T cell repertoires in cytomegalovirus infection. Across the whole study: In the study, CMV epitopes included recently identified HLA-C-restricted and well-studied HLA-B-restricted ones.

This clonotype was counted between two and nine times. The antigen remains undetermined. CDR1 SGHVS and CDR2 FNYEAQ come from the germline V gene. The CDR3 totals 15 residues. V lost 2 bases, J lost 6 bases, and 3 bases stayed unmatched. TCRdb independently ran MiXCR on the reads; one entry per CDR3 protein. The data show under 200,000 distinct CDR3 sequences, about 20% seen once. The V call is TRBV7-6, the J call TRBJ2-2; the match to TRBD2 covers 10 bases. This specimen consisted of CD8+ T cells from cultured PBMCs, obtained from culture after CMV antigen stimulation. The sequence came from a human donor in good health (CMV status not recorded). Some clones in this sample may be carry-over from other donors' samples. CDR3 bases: TGTGCCAGCAGCTTAAGCGGGGGGGTCCCCGGGGAGCTGTTTTTT. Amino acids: CASSLSGGVPGELFF.